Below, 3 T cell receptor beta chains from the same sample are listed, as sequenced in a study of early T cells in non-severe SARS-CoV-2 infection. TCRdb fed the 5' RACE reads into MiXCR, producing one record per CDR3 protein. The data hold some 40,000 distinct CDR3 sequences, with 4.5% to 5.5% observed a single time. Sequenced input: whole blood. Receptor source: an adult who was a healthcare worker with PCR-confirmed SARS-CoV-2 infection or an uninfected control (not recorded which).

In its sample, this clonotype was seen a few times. The CDR3 DNA is TGTGCCAGCAGCTTAGCCGACAGGGGTTTGAATGAGCAGTTCTTC. It is translated as CASSLADRGLNEQFF. The chain links TRBV7-2 to TRBJ2-1; 8 bases match TRBD1. The germline gives CDR1 SGHTA, CDR2 FQGNSA. This CDR3 contains 15 residues. V trimming: 0 bases; J trimming: 7 bases; junction bases outside the gene matches: 5.

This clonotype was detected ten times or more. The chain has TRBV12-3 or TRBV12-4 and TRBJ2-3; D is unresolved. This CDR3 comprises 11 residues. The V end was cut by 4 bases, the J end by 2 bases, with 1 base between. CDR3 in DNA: TGTGCCAGCAGTTACACAGATACGCAGTATTTT. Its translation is CASSYTDTQYF.

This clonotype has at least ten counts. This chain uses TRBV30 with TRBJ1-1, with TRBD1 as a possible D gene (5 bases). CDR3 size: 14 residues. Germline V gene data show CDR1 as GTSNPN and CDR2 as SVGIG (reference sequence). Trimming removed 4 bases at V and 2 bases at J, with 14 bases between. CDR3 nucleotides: TGTGCCTGGACTGAGACAGACCGTAACACTGAAGCTTTCTTT. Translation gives CAWTETDRNTEAFF.